The rows below give T cell receptor beta chains drawn from one sample of a study of sequential checkpoint blockade in melanoma. The data were produced by immunoSEQ multiplex PCR, yet TCRdb's version contains in-frame clones alone and is incomplete. Of some 10,000 clones in the sample, 77% were seen once. The sample consisted of CD8+ T cells sorted from blood (inferred from file names), taken from a patient given nivolumab and ipilimumab in sequence. The receptors come from a human donor with melanoma. CDR3s include the opening cysteine and the closing phenylalanine or tryptophan. The D gene is left open where the match is weak. For some rows the clone size is stated as once, few or many, or as a class when expanded; others skip it.

cdr3_aa cdr3_nt d_call j_call v_call clone_size
CASSVADSGNYEQYF TGTGCCAGCAGCGTAGCTGATAGCGGGAACTACGAGCAGTACTTC TRBD2 TRBJ2-7 TRBV9 NA
CAWRGLAGGLRNEQFF TGTGCCTGGAGGGGACTAGCGGGGGGATTGAGGAATGAGCAGTTCTTC TRBD2 TRBJ2-1 TRBV30 NA
CASNYRVGLAFEQFF TGTGCCAGCAACTACCGAGTCGGACTAGCGTTTGAGCAGTTCTTC TRBD2 TRBJ2-1 TRBV27 NA
CASSSTRSAGELFF TGTGCCAGCAGCTCTACTAGGTCTGCCGGGGAGCTGTTTTTT NA TRBJ2-2 TRBV7-2 few
CASSARTSGITDTQYF TGTGCCAGCAGCGCCAGGACTAGCGGGATCACAGATACGCAGTATTTT TRBD2 TRBJ2-3 TRBV9 NA
CASSTGQENSPLHF TGTGCCAGCAGTACGGGACAGGAGAATTCACCCCTCCACTTT TRBD1 TRBJ1-6 TRBV27 once
CASSSGGGERNNEQFF TGTGCCAGCAGCTCCGGGGGAGGTGAGAGGAACAATGAGCAGTTCTTC NA TRBJ2-1 TRBV7-9 NA
CASSQDLETSGREQFF TGCGCCAGCAGCCAAGATCTGGAGACTAGCGGGCGGGAGCAGTTCTTC TRBD2 TRBJ2-1 TRBV4-1 NA
CASSPDNYEQYF TGTGCCAGCAGCCCAGACAACTACGAGCAGTACTTC NA TRBJ2-7 TRBV7-9 few
CASSFPSGDQFF TGTGCCAGCAGTTTTCCCAGCGGGGACCAGTTCTTC TRBD2 TRBJ2-1 TRBV27 NA
CASSVGLDPYNEQFF TGTGCCAGCAGCGTAGGGCTAGACCCTTACAATGAGCAGTTCTTC NA TRBJ2-1 TRBV9 few
CATSFGGPTYEQYF TGTGCCACTTCCTTCGGGGGGCCCACCTACGAGCAGTACTTC NA TRBJ2-7 TRBV19 NA
CASRIGQGEGYTF TGTGCCAGCAGAATCGGACAGGGGGAAGGCTACACCTTC TRBD1 TRBJ1-2 TRBV5-4 large
CASSPDWGQGYTF TGTGCCAGCAGTCCTGACTGGGGGCAGGGCTACACCTTC NA TRBJ1-2 TRBV27 NA
CASGAGGRETQYF TGTGCCAGTGGTGCAGGGGGCAGGGAGACCCAGTACTTC TRBD1 TRBJ2-5 TRBV6-5 NA
CASSYPAESSYNEQFF TGTGCCAGCAGTTACCCGGCGGAGAGCTCCTACAATGAGCAGTTCTTC NA TRBJ2-1 TRBV6-6 NA
CASTLTYRGGETQYF TGTGCCAGCACCTTGACATACAGGGGCGGGGAGACCCAGTACTTC TRBD1 TRBJ2-5 TRBV6-5 NA
CASTHPPGNYGYTF TGTGCCAGCACCCACCCCCCAGGGAACTATGGCTACACCTTC NA TRBJ1-2 TRBV28 once
CASSLAGQGDDEFF TGTGCCAGCAGCTTAGCGGGACAGGGTGATGACGAGTTCTTC TRBD1 TRBJ2-1 TRBV7-9 NA
CASSSFGLAGVDTQYF TGTGCCAGCAGCTCCTTCGGACTAGCGGGAGTGGATACGCAGTATTTT TRBD2 TRBJ2-3 TRBV28 NA
CASSLVSVTPSTQYF TGTGCCAGCAGTTTGGTTAGCGTGACCCCAAGCACCCAGTACTTC NA TRBJ2-5 TRBV28 NA
CASSIGTETYEQYF TGTGCCAGTAGTATAGGGACAGAGACCTACGAGCAGTACTTC NA TRBJ2-7 TRBV19 NA
CASSYFHSSYEQYF TGTGCCAGCAGTTATTTCCACTCTTCCTACGAGCAGTACTTC NA TRBJ2-7 TRBV6-5 once
CASSRTGQPNSYEQYF TGTGCCAGCAGCCGAACCGGACAGCCTAACTCCTACGAGCAGTACTTC NA TRBJ2-7 TRBV7-9 few
CASSLDRDRGRRQPQHF TGCGCCAGCAGCTTGGATCGGGACAGGGGGCGCAGGCAGCCCCAGCATTTT TRBD1 TRBJ1-5 TRBV5-1 NA
CASSIDSTGGSGELFF TGTGCCAGTAGTATAGATTCGACAGGGGGAAGCGGGGAGCTGTTTTTT TRBD1 TRBJ2-2 TRBV19 NA
CASSYSGDSTNSPLHF TGTGCCAGCAGTTACTCGGGGGACAGCACTAATTCACCCCTCCACTTT TRBD1 TRBJ1-6 TRBV6-5 NA
CAWSALAEETQYF TGTGCCTGGAGTGCTCTAGCGGAAGAGACCCAGTACTTC TRBD2 TRBJ2-5 TRBV30 NA